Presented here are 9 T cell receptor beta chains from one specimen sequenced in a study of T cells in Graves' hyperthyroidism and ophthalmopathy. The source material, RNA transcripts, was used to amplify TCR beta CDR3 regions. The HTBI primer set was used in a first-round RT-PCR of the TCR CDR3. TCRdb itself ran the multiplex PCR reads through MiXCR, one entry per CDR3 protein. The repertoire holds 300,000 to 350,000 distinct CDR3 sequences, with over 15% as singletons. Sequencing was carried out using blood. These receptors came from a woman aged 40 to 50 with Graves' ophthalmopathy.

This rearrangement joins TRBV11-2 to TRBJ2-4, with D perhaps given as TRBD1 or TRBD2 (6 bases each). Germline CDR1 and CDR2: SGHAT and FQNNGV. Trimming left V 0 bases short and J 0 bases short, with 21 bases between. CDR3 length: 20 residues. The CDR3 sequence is CASSLDFSQGSGLAKNIQYF. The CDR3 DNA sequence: TGTGCCAGCAGCTTAGATTTCAGTCAGGGGAGCGGGCTAGCCAAAAACATTCAGTACTTC.

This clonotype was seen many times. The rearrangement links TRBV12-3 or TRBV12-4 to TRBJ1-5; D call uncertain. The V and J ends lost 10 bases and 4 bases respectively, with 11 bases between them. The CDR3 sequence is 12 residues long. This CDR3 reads CATGLINQPQHF. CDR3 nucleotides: TGTGCCACCGGCCTGATAAATCAGCCCCAGCATTTT.

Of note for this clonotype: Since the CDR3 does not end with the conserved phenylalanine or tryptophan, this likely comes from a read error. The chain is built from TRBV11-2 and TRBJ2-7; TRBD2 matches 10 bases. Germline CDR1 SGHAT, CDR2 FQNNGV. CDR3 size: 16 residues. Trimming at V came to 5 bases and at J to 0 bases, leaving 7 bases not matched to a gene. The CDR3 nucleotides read TGTGCCAGCAGCCCCAATTTAGCGGGAGGCTCCTACGAGCAGTACGGG. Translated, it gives CASSPNLAGGSYEQYG.

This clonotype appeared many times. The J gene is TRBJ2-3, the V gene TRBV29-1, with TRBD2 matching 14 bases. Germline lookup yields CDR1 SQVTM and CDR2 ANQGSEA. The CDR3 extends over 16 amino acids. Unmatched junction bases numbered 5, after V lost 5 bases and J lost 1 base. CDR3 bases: TGCAGCGTTACCGGACTAGCGGGAGGTGGCACAGATACGCAGTATTTT. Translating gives CSVTGLAGGGTDTQYF.

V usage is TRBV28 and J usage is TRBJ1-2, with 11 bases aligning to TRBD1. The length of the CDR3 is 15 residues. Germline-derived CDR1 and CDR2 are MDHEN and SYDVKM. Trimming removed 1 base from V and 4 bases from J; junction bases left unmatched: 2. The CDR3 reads CASSLSGTGGYGYTF. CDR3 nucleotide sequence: TGTGCCAGCAGTTTATCCGGGACAGGGGGCTATGGCTACACCTTC.

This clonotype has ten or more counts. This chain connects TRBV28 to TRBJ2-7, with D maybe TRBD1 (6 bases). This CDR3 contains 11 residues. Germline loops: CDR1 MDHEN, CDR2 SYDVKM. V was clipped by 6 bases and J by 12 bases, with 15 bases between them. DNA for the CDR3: TGTGCCAGCAGCATGGGGGCGCGGATGTACTTC. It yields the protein CASSMGARMYF.

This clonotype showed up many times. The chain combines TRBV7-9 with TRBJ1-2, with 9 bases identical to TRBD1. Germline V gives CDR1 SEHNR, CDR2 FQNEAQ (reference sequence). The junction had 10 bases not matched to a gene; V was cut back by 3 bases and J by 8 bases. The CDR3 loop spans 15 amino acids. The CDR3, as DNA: TGTGCCAGCAGCTTGAAGCTAGGGACAGGGCAAGGCTACACCTTC. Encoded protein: CASSLKLGTGQGYTF.

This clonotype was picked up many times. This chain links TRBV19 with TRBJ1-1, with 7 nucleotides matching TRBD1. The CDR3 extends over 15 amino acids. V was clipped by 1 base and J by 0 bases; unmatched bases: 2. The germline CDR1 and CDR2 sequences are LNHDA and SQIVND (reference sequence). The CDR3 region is CASSIGTGLNTEAFF. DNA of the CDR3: TGTGCCAGTAGTATAGGGACAGGCCTGAACACTGAAGCTTTCTTT. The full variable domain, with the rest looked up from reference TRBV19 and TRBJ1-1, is DGGITQSPKYLFRKEGQNVTLSCEQNLNHDAMYWYRQDPGQGLRLIYYSQIVNDFQKGDIAEGYSVSREKKESFPLTVTSAQKNPTAFYLCASSIGTGLNTEAFFGQGTRLTVV.

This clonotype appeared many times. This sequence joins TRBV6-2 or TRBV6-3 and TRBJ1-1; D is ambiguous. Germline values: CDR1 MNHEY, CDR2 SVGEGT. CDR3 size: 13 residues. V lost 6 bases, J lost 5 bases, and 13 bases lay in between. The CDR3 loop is CASSLGLQTEAFF. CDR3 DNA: TGTGCCAGCAGCCTTGGACTTCAGACTGAAGCTTTCTTT.